These 8 T cell receptor beta chains share one sample of origin, sequenced in a study of cytomegalovirus exposure and HLA in healthy donors. TCRdb's copy holds only in-frame clones and misses some; the assay was immunoSEQ multiplex PCR. The sample shows 300,000 to 400,000 clones, 88% of them seen only once. The sample consisted of PBMCs. The receptors here all came from a man aged 25-45 years in good health and CMV-seronegative.

The CDR3 is CASSDFYGENTEAFF. Here the CDR3 DNA reads TGTGCCAGCAGTGATTTTTACGGGGAGAACACTGAAGCTTTCTTT. This sequence joins TRBV6-4 and TRBJ1-1; D not certain. CDR3 length: 15 amino acids. V was shortened by 3 bases and J by 1 base, with 12 bases between the two germline ends. Germline V CDR1 and CDR2: MRHNA, SNTAGT.

This chain uses TRBV4-1 with TRBJ1-5; no clear D gene. The CDR3 length is 14 residues. CDR1 and CDR2 from the germline V gene are MGHRA and YSYEKL. V was cut by 0 bases and J by 7 bases, with 10 bases left in between. The CDR3 loop is CASSQDNYRQPQHF. CDR3 DNA: TGCGCCAGCAGCCAAGATAACTACCGACAGCCCCAGCATTTT.

For the CDR3, the DNA is TGTGCCAGCAGCTTAGCAGCTTTTAATTCACCCCTCCACTTT. It codes for CASSLAAFNSPLHF. J is TRBJ1-6 and V is TRBV7-2; D not resolved. From germline, CDR1 is SGHTA and CDR2 FQGNSA. Trimming cost V 0 bases and J 6 bases, with 6 bases left between them. This CDR3 is 14 amino acids long.

The chain combines TRBV2 with TRBJ2-1, with 10 bases lining up with TRBD1. The CDR3 length is 14 residues. Trimming removed 6 bases from V and 4 bases from J; junction bases left unmatched: 3. The germline CDR1 and CDR2 sequences are SNHLY and FYNNEI. CDR3 DNA: TGTGCCAGCAGCCGGGACAGGGGATACAATGAGCAGTTCTTC. It translates to CASSRDRGYNEQFF.

The chain couples TRBV10-3 to TRBJ2-5; a weak D match, TRBD2 (7 bases). V was shortened by 5 bases and J by 5 bases, with 21 bases between the two germline ends. The CDR3 sequence is 16 residues long. CDR1 is ENHRY and CDR2 is SYGVKD in the germline V gene. The CDR3 protein is CAISNQPGGGWETQYF. CDR3 nucleotide sequence: TGTGCCATCAGTAACCAGCCGGGGGGCGGATGGGAGACCCAGTACTTC.

The V call is TRBV7-9, the J call TRBJ1-2; TRBD1 aligns across 7 bases. V shed 5 bases, J shed 4 bases, and the junction held 13 bases outside the gene matches. Per germline, CDR1 SEHNR and CDR2 FQNEAQ (reference sequence). The CDR3 has 16 amino acids. The CDR3 DNA sequence: TGTGCCAGCAGCCACGATGGGGACAGCGAGCCCTATGGCTACACCTTC. Amino acids: CASSHDGDSEPYGYTF.

The chain recombines TRBV2 with TRBJ2-7; 12 bases are shared with TRBD2. J lost 0 bases, V lost 6 bases, and 3 bases had no gene match. Germline CDR1 is SNHLY and CDR2 is FYNNEI. The CDR3 is 15 residues long. The CDR3 here is CASRATSGGSYEQYF. DNA of the CDR3: TGTGCCAGCAGAGCGACTAGCGGGGGCTCCTACGAGCAGTACTTC.

J is TRBJ2-3 and V is TRBV4-1, with TRBD2 identical over 9 bases. Germline V lookup: CDR1 MGHRA, CDR2 YSYEKL. V was pared by 3 bases and J by 2 bases, with 21 bases of the junction left unmatched. The CDR3 totals 21 residues. CDR3 nucleotide sequence: TGCGCCAGCAGCCACCCCAGCCGGGGCGGGGGGGGCGCCGGTCACACAGATACGCAGTATTTT. This translates into CASSHPSRGGGGAGHTDTQYF.